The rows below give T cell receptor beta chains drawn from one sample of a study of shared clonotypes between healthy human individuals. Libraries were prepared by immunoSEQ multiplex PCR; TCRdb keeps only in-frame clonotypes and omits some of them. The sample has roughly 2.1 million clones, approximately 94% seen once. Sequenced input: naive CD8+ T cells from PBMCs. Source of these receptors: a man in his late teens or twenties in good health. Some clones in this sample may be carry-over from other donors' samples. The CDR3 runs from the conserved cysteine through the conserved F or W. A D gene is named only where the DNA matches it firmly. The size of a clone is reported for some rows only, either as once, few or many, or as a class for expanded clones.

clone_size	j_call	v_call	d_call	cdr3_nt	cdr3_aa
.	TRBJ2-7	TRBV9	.	TGTGCCAGCAGCGTAGGGGGAGTGGGGTACGAGCAGTACTTC	CASSVGGVGYEQYF
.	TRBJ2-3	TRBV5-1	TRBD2	TGCGCCAGCAGCCAGGCGTTGGCGACTAGCGGGAGTGGGCATACGCAGTATTTT	CASSQALATSGSGHTQYF
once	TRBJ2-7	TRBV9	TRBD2	TGTGCCAGCAGCGTAGGAGCGACTAGCGGGAGTAATTACGAGCAGTACTTC	CASSVGATSGSNYEQYF
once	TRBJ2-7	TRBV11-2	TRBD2	TGTGCCAGCAGCTTAACCCGGGAGGACGGCTACGAGCAGTACTTC	CASSLTREDGYEQYF
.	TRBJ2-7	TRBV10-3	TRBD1	TGTGCCATCTCATGGGACAGAAAATACGAGCAGTACTTC	CAISWDRKYEQYF
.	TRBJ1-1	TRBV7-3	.	TGTGCCAGCAGCTTGGAGGTGGGGAACACTGAAGCTTTCTTT	CASSLEVGNTEAFF
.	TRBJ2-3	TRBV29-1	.	TGCAGCGTTGAAGATCAGGGGAGTCCAAGCACAGATACGCAGTATTTT	CSVEDQGSPSTDTQYF
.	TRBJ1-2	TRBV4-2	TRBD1	TGTGCCAGCAGCCAAGCCTTGACAGGGGAAGGCGGCTACACCTTC	CASSQALTGEGGYTF
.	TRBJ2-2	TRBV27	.	TGTGCCAGCAGTTCCCGGAAAGCAACTATCACCGGGGAGCTGTTTTTT	CASSSRKATITGELFF
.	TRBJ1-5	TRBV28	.	TGTGCCAGCAGGGAGTGGGGTAACAATCAGCCCCAGCATTTT	CASREWGNNQPQHF
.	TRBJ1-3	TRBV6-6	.	TGTGCCAGCATTAAATCCCCGATCTCTGGAAACACCATATATTTT	CASIKSPISGNTIYF
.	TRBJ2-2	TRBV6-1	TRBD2	TGTGCCAGCAGAAAACTAGCGGCGAACACCGGGGAGCTGTTTTTT	CASRKLAANTGELFF
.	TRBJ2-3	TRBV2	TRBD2	TGTGCCAGCAGTGGGCTTTTCGGGACTAGCGGGAGCGGTTACACAGATACGCAGTATTTT	CASSGLFGTSGSGYTDTQYF
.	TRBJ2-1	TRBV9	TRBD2	TGTGCCAGCAGCGTGGGGTCTAGCGGCACATACAATGAGCAGTTCTTC	CASSVGSSGTYNEQFF